This record concerns one T cell receptor (beta chain) sequence. Its target is not known. This entry belongs to a study of T cells in localized non-small cell lung cancer. Overall study results and limits: Uninvolved adjacent lung showed peak T cell clonality, exceeding tumor. Sequencing was restricted to one tumor region; therefore, heterogeneity remains possible.

Clones were sequenced by immunoSEQ multiplex PCR, and TCRdb holds only the in-frame ones, with some missing. The sample carries tens of thousands of clones, roughly 75% recorded once. The sequence derives from a man between 40 and 70 years old with stage II squamous cell lung carcinoma. This sample comprised PBMCs, obtained before any cancer treatment.

DNA of the CDR3: TGTGCCAGCAGCGTAGCTTCCCGCGGGGAGCTGTTTTTT. It translates to CASSVASRGELFF. J is TRBJ2-2 and V is TRBV9; D not certain. Germline values: CDR1 SGDLS, CDR2 YYNGEE. This CDR3 is built from 13 residues. V was clipped by 0 bases and J by 7 bases, with 7 bases between them.